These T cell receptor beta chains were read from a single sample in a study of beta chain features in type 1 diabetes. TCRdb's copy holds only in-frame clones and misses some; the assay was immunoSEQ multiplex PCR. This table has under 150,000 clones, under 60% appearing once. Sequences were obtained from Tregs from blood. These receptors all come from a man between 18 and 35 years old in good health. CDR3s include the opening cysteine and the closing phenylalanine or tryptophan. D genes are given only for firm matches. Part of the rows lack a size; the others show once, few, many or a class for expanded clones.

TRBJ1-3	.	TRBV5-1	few	CASSLGPGAGNTIYF	TGCGCCAGCAGCTTGGGGCCCGGAGCTGGAAACACCATATATTTT
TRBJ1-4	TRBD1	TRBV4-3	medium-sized	CASSQRTGDEKLFF	TGCGCCAGCAGCCAACGTACAGGGGATGAAAAACTGTTTTTT
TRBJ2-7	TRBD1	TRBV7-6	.	CASSSYWTGPYEQYF	TGTGCCAGCAGCTCCTATTGGACAGGGCCCTACGAGCAGTACTTC
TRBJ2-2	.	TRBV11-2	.	CATRKAVRTGELFF	TGTGCCACGCGGAAGGCGGTGCGAACCGGGGAGCTGTTTTTT
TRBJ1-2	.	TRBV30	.	CAWSVPGQNYGYTF	TGTGCCTGGAGTGTACCGGGACAAAACTATGGCTACACCTTC
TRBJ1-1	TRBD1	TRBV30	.	CAWDRGRRNTEAFF	TGTGCCTGGGACAGGGGGCGCCGGAACACTGAAGCTTTCTTT
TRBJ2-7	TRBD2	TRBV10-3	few	CASSEALAGGPYEQYF	TGTGCCAGCAGTGAAGCGCTAGCGGGGGGTCCCTACGAGCAGTACTTC
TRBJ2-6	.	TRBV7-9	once	CASSFSFSGANVLTF	TGTGCCAGCAGCTTTAGTTTTTCTGGGGCCAACGTCCTGACTTTC
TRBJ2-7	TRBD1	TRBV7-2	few	CASSKGANYEQYF	TGTGCCAGCAGCAAGGGGGCCAACTACGAGCAGTACTTC
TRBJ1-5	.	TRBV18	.	CASSPERNQPQHF	TGTGCCAGCTCACCGGAGCGAAATCAGCCCCAGCATTTT
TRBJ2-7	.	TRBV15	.	CATSSPPLYEQYF	TGTGCCACCAGCAGCCCCCCCCTCTACGAGCAGTACTTC
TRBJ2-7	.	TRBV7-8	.	CASSLYGPNNYEQYF	TGTGCCAGCAGCTTATATGGCCCCAACAACTACGAGCAGTACTTC
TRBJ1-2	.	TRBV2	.	CASSDGQSGFYGYTF	TGTGCCAGCAGCGATGGACAGTCGGGTTTCTATGGCTACACCTTC
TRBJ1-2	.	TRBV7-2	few	CASSLNRDGYTF	TGTGCCAGCAGCTTGAACAGGGATGGCTACACCTTC
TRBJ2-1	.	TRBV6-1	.	CASTWAGWEDEQFF	TGTGCCAGCACATGGGCGGGGTGGGAGGATGAGCAGTTCTTC
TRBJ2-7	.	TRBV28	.	CASSLFFQGSYEQYF	TGTGCCAGCAGTTTATTCTTCCAGGGGTCCTACGAGCAGTACTTC
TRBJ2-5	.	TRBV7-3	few	CASSLQGGTPLQETQYF	TGTGCCAGCAGCTTACAGGGTGGGACTCCCTTACAAGAGACCCAGTACTTC
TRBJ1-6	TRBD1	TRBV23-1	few	CASSQPPGQRSPLHF	TGCGCCAGCAGTCAGCCCCCGGGACAGAGGTCACCCCTCCACTTT
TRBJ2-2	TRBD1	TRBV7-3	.	CASRAGGTNTGELFF	TGTGCCAGCAGGGCAGGGGGCACGAACACCGGGGAGCTGTTTTTT
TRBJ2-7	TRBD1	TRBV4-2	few	CASSQASGTGGAYEQYF	TGTGCCAGCAGCCAAGCCTCAGGGACAGGGGGCGCATACGAGCAGTACTTC